This is a list of T cell receptor beta chains from one sample in a study of OX40 agonist ivuxolimab in advanced cancers. The table came from immunoSEQ multiplex PCR; TCRdb's copy has only in-frame clones and leaves some out. The table has 45,000 to 65,000 clones, about 85% seen once. The sequencing here drew on CD4+ or CD8+ T cells sorted from blood, taken in a trial of the OX40 agonist ivuxolimab. The receptors shown here come from an adult with an advanced solid tumor such as melanoma, head and neck, liver or kidney cancer. CDR3s include the opening cysteine and the closing phenylalanine or tryptophan. Fields, in order: CDR3 protein, V gene.

CDR3: CASNKNPGQGGQETQYF
V: TRBV5-1

CDR3: CASSLGGTKNIQYF
V: TRBV5-4

CDR3: CASSYSLEEDEKLFF
V: TRBV6-6

CDR3: CASSSDRGPGEQYF
V: TRBV27

CDR3: CASSVWQNTEAFF
V: TRBV6-4

CDR3: CASSPTLGQGKPYEQYF
V: TRBV7-9

CDR3: CASSQDQETEAFF
V: TRBV4-1

CDR3: CASSFDERGGTGELFF
V: TRBV13

CDR3: CASSPPPPYRSRNQPQHF
V: TRBV23-1

CDR3: CASSILAGGSYEQYF
V: TRBV19

CDR3: CASSPSGVGDGYTF
V: TRBV18

CDR3: CAIMDSMNTEAFF
V: TRBV10-3

CDR3: CASSLESWDTEAFF
V: TRBV5-8

CDR3: CASSATASNTEAFF
V: TRBV6-4

CDR3: CASSLELGTDTQYF
V: TRBV5-4

CDR3: CASSLEGSSYEQYF
V: TRBV6-5

CDR3: CASSHYNEQFF
V: TRBV27

CDR3: CASSLDRASEQETQYF
V: TRBV5-6

CDR3: CASSLGYRGHQPQHF
V: TRBV13

CDR3: CAWSVFGGHGNTEAFF
V: TRBV30

CDR3: CARGGARDQPQHF
V: TRBV6-6

CDR3: CASSLGTGGSEQYF
V: TRBV7-6

CDR3: CASSLVGGADTQYF
V: TRBV11-2

CDR3: CASSLPSAPLHF
V: TRBV5-6

CDR3: CASSQEDRGGYYGYTF
V: TRBV4-1

CDR3: CASSLHENYEQYF
V: TRBV7-2

CDR3: CASSQDWTDLNQPQHF
V: TRBV7-9

CDR3: CASSMDRVNQPQHF
V: TRBV19

CDR3: CASSLSGSGGSGELFF
V: TRBV27

CDR3: CASSFATDTQYF
V: TRBV5-8

CDR3: CASSIASLGDNYGYTF
V: TRBV19

CDR3: CASSQNAAGGPTDTQYF
V: TRBV27

CDR3: CASSFNRGGGEKLFF
V: TRBV28

CDR3: CASRYTSYEQYF
V: TRBV2

CDR3: CASSLGTVLTDTQYF
V: TRBV7-2

CDR3: CASSGRENYEQYF
V: TRBV19

CDR3: CASSSRDRVYGYTF
V: TRBV11-2

CDR3: CASSPREVGEQYF
V: TRBV6-1

CDR3: CASSQDRVGGAKNIQYF
V: TRBV4-3

CDR3: CASSFGQGETQYF
V: TRBV5-6

CDR3: CASGLVPRGPDTIYF
V: TRBV12-5

CDR3: CASSFQGVDTEAFF
V: TRBV5-6

CDR3: CASSFRQGEIGSPLHF
V: TRBV5-1

CDR3: CASSREATVHEKLFF
V: TRBV11-2

CDR3: CASSERGQVYNEKLFF
V: TRBV6-1

CDR3: CASSGAYHRDENTEAFF
V: TRBV6-1

CDR3: CASAYGADYTEAFF
V: TRBV5-1

CDR3: CAWSHGAGGNTQYF
V: TRBV30

CDR3: CASSDDFPNYGYTF
V: TRBV2

CDR3: CASSVAGKRGGTVDEQFF
V: TRBV9

CDR3: CASSLANRDGYTF
V: TRBV7-9

CDR3: CASSYPGLAVADTQYF
V: TRBV7-2

CDR3: CASSIRDRGSYEQYF
V: TRBV5-1

CDR3: CASSLGDEQYF
V: TRBV27

CDR3: CASSGTLQGANTGELFF
V: TRBV27

CDR3: CASSHRDRGSYEQYF
V: TRBV11-2

CDR3: CASSLIGAGVNEQFF
V: TRBV13

CDR3: CASRLGGTSSYEQYF
V: TRBV12-2

CDR3: CASMQVEGVGYTF
V: TRBV5-6